The clone carrying this T cell receptor (beta chain) was counted once. The sample is drawn from a study of blood T cell repertoires in COVID-19. Study context: Sources were T cells, B-cell-depleted T cells, or PBMCs; the material itself was cDNA or gDNA.

Per the original methods: Estimation of nucleated cell counts relied on the amplification of reference gene primers. Data came from immunoSEQ multiplex PCR; TCRdb stores just in-frame clones and leaves some out. V, J and clone size reflect that table, while D and trimming were determined from the DNA. The sample has some 180,000 clones, about four fifths seen once. The CDR3 length is 9 residues. Followed over time, Seattle patients had been enrolled while infection was active. This chain connects TRBV21-1 to TRBJ1-5; TRBD1 is the table's D call, not checked against the DNA. TRBV21-1 is a known pseudogene. This clonotype was obtained from a woman in her forties with COVID-19, enrolled during active disease. Sequenced: peripheral blood. As DNA, the CDR3 is TGTGCCGGGGCTTGGCCCCAGCATTTT. Translated, it gives CAGAWPQHF.